The 14 T cell receptor beta chains below were found in one sample sequenced in a study of blood T cell repertoires in COVID-19. Profiled with immunoSEQ multiplex PCR; TCRdb holds only in-frame clones, not every one. This table has 110,000 or so clones, around 84% appearing once. The material sequenced was peripheral blood. These receptors all stem from a human donor in a cohort sampled during active COVID-19.

Only one count was recorded for this clone. The genes are TRBV6-5 and TRBJ1-5, with TRBD1 matching over 11 bases. The CDR3 covers 15 residues. The germline CDR1 and CDR2 sequences are MNHEY and SVGAGI. The junction had 9 bases not matched to a gene; V was cut back by 10 bases and J by 4 bases. CDR3 sequence: CAIWDRGIPNQPQHF. CDR3 in DNA: TGTGCCATTTGGGACAGGGGGATTCCGAATCAGCCCCAGCATTTT.

This chain connects TRBV5-5 to TRBJ1-5; D is uncertain. Trimming took 0 bases from V and 2 from J, leaving 9 bases between them. The CDR3 length is 15 residues. The V gene's germline CDR1 is SGHKS and CDR2 YYEKEE (reference sequence). The CDR3 loop reads CASSLVSVGNQPQHF. DNA of the CDR3: TGTGCCAGCAGCTTGGTCTCGGTAGGCAATCAGCCCCAGCATTTT.

The rearrangement uses TRBV15 and TRBJ2-7; TRBD2 matches 10 bases. The CDR3 is 16 amino acids. Germline V gene lookup returns CDR1 LNHNV and CDR2 YYDKDF (reference sequence). With 0 bases clipped from V and 0 bases from J, the junction kept 2 bases outside the gene matches. The CDR3 region has the DNA TGTGCCACCAGCAGAGACCTAGCGGGAGCCTCCTACGAGCAGTACTTC. This translates into CATSRDLAGASYEQYF.

V is TRBV7-2 and J is TRBJ1-5; 7 bases align to TRBD1. The CDR3 loop spans 14 amino acids. Looked up from germline, CDR1 is SGHTA and CDR2 is FQGNSA. Trimming took 5 bases from V and 2 from J; bases not matched to a gene: 3. CDR3 sequence: CASSVRGGNQPQHF. As DNA, the CDR3 is TGTGCCAGCAGCGTCAGGGGGGGCAATCAGCCCCAGCATTTT.

There are a few counts of this clone. The genes are TRBV2 and TRBJ2-4; 7 nucleotides align to TRBD2. This CDR3 spans 14 amino acids. Germline V gene lookup returns CDR1 SNHLY and CDR2 FYNNEI. Trimming cost V 5 bases and J 8 bases; bases outside gene matches: 9. The CDR3 here is CASSSGTGRDIQYF. Here the CDR3 DNA reads TGTGCCAGCAGTTCCGGGACTGGGAGGGACATTCAGTACTTC.

The chain uses TRBV25-1 and TRBJ2-3; 7 nucleotides agree with TRBD2. Germline assignment: CDR1 MGHDK and CDR2 SYGVNS. This CDR3 comprises 13 residues. The V and J ends lost 8 bases and 2 bases, in that order; junction bases with no gene match: 4. CDR3 residues: CASGRGYTDTQYF. The DNA for the CDR3 is TGTGCCAGCGGGCGGGGGTACACAGATACGCAGTATTTT.

In its sample, this clone was seen a few times. The genes are TRBV28 and TRBJ1-5, with 8 bases fitting TRBD1. The CDR3 runs to 15 residues. Germline CDR1 reads MDHEN; CDR2 reads SYDVKM. V dropped 11 bases and J dropped 3; count of bases not matched to a gene: 12. Here the CDR3 reads CAHRGEGPNNQPQHF. In nucleotides, the CDR3 is TGTGCCCACAGGGGGGAGGGACCCAACAATCAGCCCCAGCATTTT.

The V call is TRBV10-3, the J call TRBJ2-1, with 7 bases matching TRBD2. J was trimmed by 4 bases and V by 2 bases; bases with no gene match: 5. This CDR3 has 15 residues. Germline CDR1 is ENHRY and CDR2 is SYGVKD. The CDR3 here is CAISEIREGYNEQFF. As DNA, the CDR3 is TGTGCCATCAGTGAGATAAGGGAGGGTTACAATGAGCAGTTCTTC.

V is TRBV24-1 and J is TRBJ2-1; possible D gene TRBD1, 6 bases. Germline V gives CDR1 KGHDR, CDR2 SFDVKD. The CDR3 spans 17 residues. V dropped 5 bases and J dropped 5 bases, with 21 bases sitting between them. CDR3 amino acids: CATSARVRGELNNEQFF. The CDR3 DNA reads TGTGCCACCAGTGCGAGGGTCAGGGGTGAATTAAACAATGAGCAGTTCTTC.

This clone was seen more than once but under ten times. The chain carries TRBV10-1 and TRBJ1-6; TRBD1 might be the D (6 bases). Germline CDR1 reads WNHNN; CDR2 reads SYGVQD (reference sequence). The CDR3 loop spans 17 amino acids. Trimming removed 0 bases at V and 8 bases at J, with 17 bases between. The CDR3 region is CASSESGTPSRDSPLHF. The CDR3 DNA reads as TGCGCCAGCAGTGAGTCCGGGACACCATCTCGAGATTCACCCCTCCACTTT.

The V gene is TRBV28, the J gene TRBJ1-5, with D possibly TRBD1 on 5 matching bases. V lost 6 bases to trimming and J lost 4 bases, with 13 bases between them. The CDR3 is 14 residues long. Germline V gives CDR1 MDHEN, CDR2 SYDVKM. The CDR3 sequence is CASRRVGGNQPQHF. The CDR3 coding sequence is TGTGCCAGCAGACGAGTCGGGGGGAATCAGCCCCAGCATTTT.

V is TRBV28 and J is TRBJ1-3; no clear D gene. The CDR3 covers 12 residues. Germline lookup yields CDR1 MDHEN and CDR2 SYDVKM. V lost 6 bases, J lost 4 bases, and 7 bases lay in between. This CDR3 reads CASSLTGNTIYF. The CDR3 DNA sequence: TGTGCCAGCAGCTTAACAGGAAACACCATATATTTT. The complete variable domain, with remaining parts taken from reference TRBV28 and TRBJ1-3, reads DVKVTQSSRYLVKRTGEKVFLECVQDMDHENMFWYRQDPGLGLRLIYFSYDVKMKEKGDIPEGYSVSREKKERFSLILESASTNQTSMYLCASSLTGNTIYFGEGSWLTVV.

This chain connects TRBV7-9 to TRBJ1-5; D is possibly TRBD1 (5 bases). The CDR3 spans 14 residues. Germline CDR1 reads SEHNR; CDR2 reads FQNEAQ (reference sequence). V lost 4 bases and J 0 bases, leaving 7 bases between the germline ends. The DNA for the CDR3 is TGTGCCAGCAGCTCAGGGATTAGCAATCAGCCCCAGCATTTT. This encodes CASSSGISNQPQHF.

This chain joins TRBV4-2 and TRBJ2-1, with D maybe TRBD2 (6 bases). Between the trimmed V and J ends, which lost 0 bases and 3 bases, there was a span of 12 bases. This CDR3 is built from 16 residues. Germline V gene sequence: CDR1 LGHNA, CDR2 YNFKEQ. The CDR3 DNA reads TGTGCCAGCAGCCAAGATCCCGGGGGTCTCTACAATGAGCAGTTCTTC. Translating gives CASSQDPGGLYNEQFF.